The 30 T cell receptor beta chains below were found in one sample sequenced in a study of blood T cell repertoires in COVID-19. Profiled with immunoSEQ multiplex PCR; TCRdb holds only in-frame clones, not every one. The repertoire holds fewer than 250,000 clones, over 75% seen once, with roughly 6.2% in the top ten. The sequenced sample consisted of peripheral blood. These receptors were collected from a woman in her thirties or forties who had recovered from COVID-19.

The chain joins TRBV19 to TRBJ2-7; TRBD1 aligns across 9 bases. The germline gives CDR1 LNHDA, CDR2 SQIVND (reference sequence). The CDR3 has 17 amino acids. V lost 5 bases and J lost 2; bases outside the gene matches: 13. CDR3 in DNA: TGTGCCAGTAGTCCCAAGGGACAGGGTAGGATAACCTACGAGCAGTACTTC. Protein product: CASSPKGQGRITYEQYF.

The V gene is TRBV28, the J gene TRBJ1-2; D may be TRBD1 (5 bases). Germline CDR1 reads MDHEN; CDR2 reads SYDVKM. This CDR3 region has 13 residues. In nucleotides, the CDR3 is TGTGCTTGGGGCGGCGGCTGGGATTATGGCTACACCTTC. This codes for CAWGGGWDYGYTF.

This clone was detected ten times or more. V and J are TRBV5-3 and TRBJ1-1; D possibly corresponds to TRBD1 (5 bases). TRBV5-3 is marked as an open reading frame, function uncertain. The CDR3 contains 13 residues. The ends were cut back, 4 bases at V and 3 bases at J, with 10 bases in the middle. Written as DNA, the CDR3 is TGTGCCAGAAGCCAAGGGGTGGACACTGAAGCTTTCTTT. Protein product: CARSQGVDTEAFF.

CDR3 sequence (DNA): TGCGCCAGCAGCTTCCCAAACCTGACAGGGATTATTGGCTACACCTTC. Protein sequence: CASSFPNLTGIIGYTF. V and J are TRBV5-1 and TRBJ1-2, with 7 bases lining up with TRBD1. CDR3 size: 16 residues. Germline CDR1 is SGHRS and CDR2 is YFSETQ. Trimming took 2 bases from V and 7 from J; bases not matched to a gene: 14.

V and J are TRBV19 and TRBJ1-6; D may be TRBD1 (6 bases). With 4 bases removed from V and 10 bases from J, the gap between germline ends came to 20 bases. CDR3 size: 16 residues. The germline V gene has CDR1 LNHDA and CDR2 SQIVND (reference sequence). Here the CDR3 reads CASSTRQDPPGSPLHF. The CDR3 region has the DNA TGTGCCAGTAGTACCCGACAGGACCCCCCGGGGTCACCCCTCCACTTT.

The chain couples TRBV7-8 to TRBJ2-3, with 7 nucleotides matching TRBD2. CDR1 is SGHVS, CDR2 FQNEAQ, per germline. This CDR3 region has 18 residues. V was clipped by 2 bases and J by 0 bases; unmatched bases: 11. The CDR3 DNA reads TGTGCCAGCAGCTTAAGAAATTTAGCGGGTACTAGCACAGATACGCAGTATTTT. Residues: CASSLRNLAGTSTDTQYF.

In DNA, the CDR3 is TGTGCCAGCAGTTCCCTGTCCCCCCTAGAGACCCAGTACTTC. This translates into CASSSLSPLETQYF. V usage is TRBV28 and J usage is TRBJ2-5, with D unclear. The CDR3 totals 14 residues. With 4 bases removed from V and 4 bases from J, the gap between germline ends came to 13 bases. Germline lookup yields CDR1 MDHEN and CDR2 SYDVKM.

The rearrangement joins TRBV7-3 to TRBJ2-1; 11 nucleotides match TRBD2. The CDR3 extends over 15 amino acids. CDR1 and CDR2 (germline): SGHTA, FQGTGA. V dropped 5 bases and J dropped 10; count of bases not matched to a gene: 10. This chain's CDR3 is CASSTSGSQRREQFF. The CDR3 DNA is TGTGCCAGCAGCACTAGCGGGAGCCAACGTCGAGAGCAGTTCTTC.

CDR3 sequence reads: CASSLGPLTVLREQYF. CDR3 in DNA: TGTGCCAGCAGTCTGGGGCCCCTTACTGTATTACGCGAGCAGTACTTC. This chain connects TRBV28 to TRBJ2-7; tentative D call: TRBD1 (5 bases). Between the trimmed V and J ends, which lost 5 bases and 6 bases, there was a span of 23 bases. CDR3 length: 16 residues. Germline CDR1 MDHEN, CDR2 SYDVKM.

The genes are TRBV14 and TRBJ1-2; a weak D match, TRBD1 (5 bases). Per the germline V gene, CDR1 is SGHDN and CDR2 is FVKESK. Trimming removed 1 base at V and 5 bases at J, with 11 bases between. The CDR3 runs 14 residues. The CDR3 DNA is TGTGCCAGCAGCCAAGCCGGGGGATTGTATGGCTACACCTTC. Its translation: CASSQAGGLYGYTF.

V and J are TRBV28 and TRBJ2-5, with 7 bases aligning to TRBD2. Germline lookup yields CDR1 MDHEN and CDR2 SYDVKM. V shed 5 bases and J 0 bases; nucleotides not matched to a gene: 9. The CDR3 spans 16 residues. CDR3 in amino acids: CASSQPGLPYQETQYF. The CDR3, as DNA: TGTGCCAGCAGTCAACCGGGACTACCGTACCAAGAGACCCAGTACTTC.

This rearrangement joins TRBV4-1 to TRBJ2-1; tentative D call: TRBD2 (6 bases). Between the trimmed V and J ends, which lost 0 bases and 7 bases, there was a span of 13 bases. The CDR3 has 15 residues. Germline-derived CDR1 and CDR2 are MGHRA and YSYEKL. CDR3 sequence (DNA): TGCGCCAGCAGCCAAGAGTCGGGCCGGGGGAATGAGCAGTTCTTC. Its protein is CASSQESGRGNEQFF.

The V call is TRBV19, the J call TRBJ1-2; D gene uncertain. The CDR3 consists of 17 residues. V lost 3 bases and J 4 bases, leaving 21 bases between the germline ends. Germline V CDR1 and CDR2: LNHDA, SQIVND (reference sequence). CDR3 bases: TGTGCCAGTAGTATGGGTGAGGGCCCAGGAGTTAGCTATGGCTACACCTTC. This encodes CASSMGEGPGVSYGYTF.

The rearrangement joins TRBV6-2 or TRBV6-3 to TRBJ1-1, with TRBD1 matching 9 bases. Germline-derived CDR1 and CDR2 are MNHEY and SVGEGT. V lost 2 bases, J lost 8 bases, and 3 bases stayed unmatched. This CDR3 contains 13 residues. The CDR3 coding sequence is TGTGCCAGCAGTTACGTCGGGACAGGGGAAGCTTTCTTT. Translated, it gives CASSYVGTGEAFF.

A single count supports this clone. V and J are TRBV28 and TRBJ1-2, with TRBD1 matching over 12 bases. V trimming: 6 bases; J trimming: 0 bases; junction bases outside the gene matches: 14. The V gene's germline CDR1 is MDHEN and CDR2 SYDVKM. CDR3 length: 19 amino acids. The CDR3 spells CASRTPLGQGAETNYGYTF. The CDR3 DNA reads TGTGCCAGCAGGACCCCCTTGGGACAGGGGGCCGAAACTAACTATGGCTACACCTTC.

The chain has TRBV7-2 and TRBJ1-4; 8 nucleotides match TRBD1. V shed 6 bases, J shed 10 bases, and the junction held 7 bases outside the gene matches. CDR3 size: 13 residues. Germline V CDR1 and CDR2: SGHTA, FQGNSA. The CDR3 DNA sequence: TGTGCCAGCAGTTATGGGACAGGAGGAAAACTGTTTTTT. Its protein is CASSYGTGGKLFF.

The chain recombines TRBV18 with TRBJ2-2; D gene unclear. Trimming stripped 6 bases from V and 6 bases from J, with 5 bases between. The germline gives CDR1 KGHSH, CDR2 LQKENI. The CDR3 spans 11 residues. The DNA for the CDR3 is TGTGCCAGCTCTTTCGCCGGGGAGCTGTTTTTT. Amino acid sequence: CASSFAGELFF.

The chain's CDR3 is CASSLSGTSDYTF. DNA for the CDR3: TGCGCCAGCAGCTTGAGCGGGACTTCGGACTACACCTTC. The chain joins TRBV5-1 to TRBJ1-2; D might be TRBD1 (5 bases). From germline, CDR1 is SGHRS and CDR2 YFSETQ. V dropped 1 base and J dropped 10 bases, with 14 bases sitting between them. The CDR3 is 13 residues long.

The V call is TRBV21-1, the J call TRBJ2-2; the table's D call, TRBD2, has no DNA check behind it. TRBV21-1 is a pseudogene locus. The CDR3 has 24 amino acids. The CDR3 nucleotides are TGTGCCAGCAGCATCTTTTACGCCGGGACAGACGAACTAGCGGGAGGGACGGACACCGGGGAGCTGTTTTTT. Its protein is CASSIFYAGTDELAGGTDTGELFF.

J is TRBJ1-3 and V is TRBV6-6; TRBD1 might be the D (6 bases). Deletions cut 2 bases from V and 8 bases from J, with 16 bases between. The germline CDR1 and CDR2 sequences are MNHNY and SVGAGI (reference sequence). The CDR3 is made up of 15 amino acids. CDR3 region: CASSYGGGLRDTIYF. DNA for the CDR3: TGTGCCAGCAGTTACGGTGGGGGCCTGAGGGACACCATATATTTT.

V is TRBV20-1 and J is TRBJ1-1; D not resolved. V was pared by 6 bases and J by 7 bases, with 9 bases between. This CDR3 has 10 residues. Germline loops: CDR1 DFQATT, CDR2 SNEGSKA (reference sequence). CDR3 in DNA: TGCAGTGCCAGCGAGTTTGAAGCTTTCTTT. It translates to CSASEFEAFF.

The chain uses TRBV6-5 and TRBJ2-2; 7 bases fit TRBD1. V gave up 7 bases and J gave up 5 bases; unmatched junction bases: 4. Germline loops: CDR1 MNHEY, CDR2 SVGAGI. The length of the CDR3 is 13 residues. CDR3 bases: TGTGCCAGCACTGGGACAGTGACCGGGGAGCTGTTTTTT. Protein: CASTGTVTGELFF.

This clone came up a few times. This sequence joins TRBV5-1 and TRBJ1-4; D call uncertain. CDR1 SGHRS and CDR2 YFSETQ come from the germline V gene. The length of the CDR3 is 15 residues. The germline V and J ends were trimmed by 5 bases and 0 bases, with 11 bases remaining between them. The CDR3 DNA reads as TGCGCCAGCAGGCTGGTGGGCTCAACTAATGAAAAACTGTTTTTT. The encoded protein is CASRLVGSTNEKLFF. Looking up the rest from reference TRBV5-1 and TRBJ1-4 gives the full variable domain: KAGVTQTPRYLIKTRGQQVTLSCSPISGHRSVSWYQQTPGQGLQFLFEYFSETQRNKGNFPGRFSGRQFSNSRSEMNVSTLELGDSALYLCASRLVGSTNEKLFFGSGTQLSVL.

The V gene is TRBV14, the J gene TRBJ2-3, with D tentatively TRBD1 (5 bases). Trimming took 4 bases from V and 8 from J, leaving 13 bases between them. Germline-derived CDR1 and CDR2 are SGHDN and FVKESK. This CDR3 is built from 13 residues. In DNA form, the CDR3 reads TGTGCCAGCAGCCCTACAGGCATCGGTACGCAGTATTTT. As protein: CASSPTGIGTQYF.

This clone has only a few counts. The J gene is TRBJ1-6, the V gene TRBV30; 7 bases agree with TRBD1. V shed 0 bases and J 9 bases; nucleotides not matched to a gene: 14. The germline V gene encodes CDR1 GTSNPN and CDR2 SVGIG (reference sequence). The CDR3 totals 17 residues. CDR3 amino acids: CAWSVRPVTGQGSPLHF. The DNA for the CDR3 is TGTGCCTGGAGTGTTCGCCCGGTGACAGGGCAAGGTTCACCCCTCCACTTT.

V and J are TRBV10-3 and TRBJ2-3; TRBD2 matches 11 bases. With 6 bases clipped from V and 2 bases from J, the junction kept 7 bases outside the gene matches. This CDR3 spans 16 amino acids. The germline V gene has CDR1 ENHRY and CDR2 SYGVKD. The CDR3 spells CAIRVGLAANTDTQYF. The CDR3 DNA follows: TGTGCCATCAGGGTGGGACTAGCGGCGAACACAGATACGCAGTATTTT.

The chain links TRBV7-9 to TRBJ1-4, with D possibly TRBD1 on 6 matching bases. Germline lookup yields CDR1 SEHNR and CDR2 FQNEAQ (reference sequence). The CDR3 has 16 amino acids. The V gene lost 2 bases and the J gene lost 8 bases, with 18 bases spanning the gap. CDR3 sequence: CASSLSVPGASEKLFF. CDR3 nucleotide sequence: TGTGCCAGCAGCTTATCCGTGCCAGGGGCTAGCGAAAAACTGTTTTTT.

The J gene is TRBJ1-2, the V gene TRBV30, with D unclear. The CDR3 spans 13 residues. Trimming pared 6 bases from V and 5 bases from J, leaving 16 bases between. Germline V gene data show CDR1 as GTSNPN and CDR2 as SVGIG (reference sequence). CDR3 DNA: TGTGCCTGTCGTCAGGACGGGGTTTATGGCTACACCTTC. Protein sequence: CACRQDGVYGYTF.

The CDR3 loop is CASTTGGWDTYTGELFF. CDR3 coding DNA: TGTGCCAGCACCACAGGCGGTTGGGACACATACACCGGGGAGCTGTTTTTT. The rearrangement joins TRBV7-9 to TRBJ2-2; TRBD1 might be the D (6 bases). Trimming left V 7 bases short and J 3 bases short, with 21 bases between. CDR3 size: 17 residues. Germline V CDR1 and CDR2: SEHNR, FQNEAQ (reference sequence). The variable domain in full, completed from reference TRBV7-9 and TRBJ2-2, reads DTGVSQNPRHKITKRGQNVTFRCDPISEHNRLYWYRQTLGQGPEFLTYFQNEAQLEKSRLLSDRFSAERPKGSFSTLEIQRTEQGDSAMYLCASTTGGWDTYTGELFFGEGSRLTVL.

This chain connects TRBV19 to TRBJ2-5; TRBD1 matches at 9 bases. This CDR3 is 15 amino acids long. The germline V gene has CDR1 LNHDA and CDR2 SQIVND (reference sequence). The V gene end was trimmed by 5 bases and the J gene end by 1 base; junction bases not matched to a gene: 5. The DNA of the CDR3 is TGTGCCAGTAGTGAGGCGACAGGGGGCCAAGAGACCCAGTACTTC. Protein product: CASSEATGGQETQYF.